The 30 T cell receptor beta chains below come from one sample, sequenced in a study of blood T cell repertoires in COVID-19. Libraries were prepared by immunoSEQ multiplex PCR; TCRdb keeps only in-frame clonotypes and omits some of them. This sample yields about 380,000 clones, of which 85% are seen a single time; 3% to 4% belongs to the top ten. The specimen sequenced was peripheral blood. The receptors come from a woman between 18 and 29 years old with acute or convalescent COVID-19.

The chain is built from TRBV3-1 (or the pseudogene TRBV3-2) and TRBJ2-3, with 12 nucleotides matching TRBD2. V was clipped by 1 base and J by 7 bases; unmatched bases: 3. In germline, CDR1 is LGHDT, CDR2 YNNKEL (reference sequence). This CDR3 is built from 15 residues. Here the CDR3 DNA reads TGTGCCAGCAGCCAAGGACTAGCGGGAGCAAATACGCAGTATTTT. Encoded protein: CASSQGLAGANTQYF.

This clone was seen more than once but under ten times. The V and J genes are TRBV28 and TRBJ1-6, with 8 bases lining up with TRBD1. The CDR3 loop spans 15 amino acids. Trimming at V came to 4 bases and at J to 6 bases, leaving 5 bases not matched to a gene. CDR1 MDHEN and CDR2 SYDVKM come from the germline V gene. The DNA of the CDR3 is TGTGCCAGCAGTTCCCGAACAGGGGGTAATTCACCCCTCCACTTT. The encoded protein is CASSSRTGGNSPLHF.

CDR3 sequence: CASSLALDRGLEKLFF. The CDR3, as DNA: TGTGCCAGCAGCTTAGCGCTCGACAGGGGGCTTGAAAAACTGTTTTTT. This chain connects TRBV7-6 to TRBJ1-4; 10 bases map to TRBD1. This CDR3 spans 16 amino acids. V lost 0 bases to trimming and J lost 7 bases; unmatched junction nucleotides: 5. Germline V gene lookup returns CDR1 SGHVS and CDR2 FNYEAQ. Based on the CDR3 plus reference TRBV7-6 and TRBJ1-4, the full variable domain is GAGVSQSPRYKVTKRGQDVALRCDPISGHVSLYWYRQALGQGPEFLTYFNYEAQQDKSGLPNDRFSAERPEGSISTLTIQRTEQRDSAMYRCASSLALDRGLEKLFFGSGTQLSVL.

This sequence joins TRBV9 and TRBJ2-2, with D possibly TRBD2 on 5 matching bases. The germline gives CDR1 SGDLS, CDR2 YYNGEE. This CDR3 spans 15 amino acids. With 0 bases removed from V and 3 bases from J, the gap between germline ends came to 9 bases. The CDR3 reads CASSVGWEHTGELFF. In DNA form, the CDR3 reads TGTGCCAGCAGCGTAGGGTGGGAGCACACCGGGGAGCTGTTTTTT. Drawing the rest from reference TRBV9 and TRBJ2-2, the complete variable domain is DSGVTQTPKHLITATGQRVTLRCSPRSGDLSVYWYQQSLDQGLQFLIQYYNGEERAKGNILERFSAQQFPDLHSELNLSSLELGDSALYFCASSVGWEHTGELFFGEGSRLTVL.

The chain combines TRBV3-1 (or the pseudogene TRBV3-2) with TRBJ2-2, with 10 bases that match TRBD2. V was clipped by 4 bases and J by 5 bases; unmatched bases: 13. The CDR3 has 18 residues. CDR1 LGHDT and CDR2 YNNKEL come from the germline V gene (reference sequence). The CDR3, as DNA: TGTGCCAGCAGCCCACCATGGACTAGCGGAAGGAGGACCGGGGAGCTGTTTTTT. It is translated as CASSPPWTSGRRTGELFF.

V gene TRBV7-2 combines with J gene TRBJ2-3, with TRBD2 identical over 15 bases. CDR3 length equals 17 residues. Germline trimming cut 1 base from V and 4 bases from J; bases unmatched to any gene: 3. Germline V CDR1 and CDR2: SGHTA, FQGNSA. The CDR3 region has the DNA TGTGCCAGCAGCTTAGGGACTAGCGGGGGGGTGGCAGATACGCAGTATTTT. The encoded protein is CASSLGTSGGVADTQYF.

The chain links TRBV6-5 to TRBJ1-2, with 9 bases lining up with TRBD1. Looked up from germline, CDR1 is MNHEY and CDR2 is SVGAGI. This CDR3 is 14 amino acids long. V shed 6 bases, J shed 5 bases, and the junction held 7 bases outside the gene matches. The CDR3 bases are TGTGCCAGCAGCATCGACAGGGGGGAATATGGCTACACCTTC. Translating it yields CASSIDRGEYGYTF.

V gene TRBV5-6 combines with J gene TRBJ2-1; 12 bases are shared with TRBD2. V was clipped by 0 bases and J by 12 bases; unmatched bases: 13. This CDR3 is built from 17 residues. Germline V gives CDR1 SGHDT, CDR2 YYEEEE. CDR3 in DNA: TGTGCCAGCAGCTTGGCCGTTCCGAGACTAGCGGGAGAATTGCAGTTCTTC. This encodes CASSLAVPRLAGELQFF. Using reference TRBV5-6 and TRBJ2-1 for the parts outside the CDR3, the full variable domain is DAGVTQSPTHLIKTRGQQVTLRCSPKSGHDTVSWYQQALGQGPQFIFQYYEEEERQRGNFPDRFSGHQFPNYSSELNVNALLLGDSALYLCASSLAVPRLAGELQFFGPGTRLTVL.

V gene TRBV5-6 combines with J gene TRBJ1-1; 7 nucleotides agree with TRBD1. Germline V lookup: CDR1 SGHDT, CDR2 YYEEEE. CDR3 size: 13 residues. With 1 base clipped from V and 11 bases from J, the junction kept 8 bases outside the gene matches. Here the CDR3 DNA reads TGTGCCAGCAGCTTGTCGACAGGGCGTAAGGCTTTCTTT. The encoded protein is CASSLSTGRKAFF. Full variable domain (missing parts from reference TRBV5-6 and TRBJ1-1): DAGVTQSPTHLIKTRGQQVTLRCSPKSGHDTVSWYQQALGQGPQFIFQYYEEEERQRGNFPDRFSGHQFPNYSSELNVNALLLGDSALYLCASSLSTGRKAFFGQGTRLTVV.

The CDR3 is CASREQNTEAFF. CDR3 DNA sequence: TGTGCCAGCAGAGAACAGAACACTGAAGCTTTCTTT. V usage is TRBV7-9 and J usage is TRBJ1-1; D unresolved. The germline gives CDR1 SEHNR, CDR2 FQNEAQ (reference sequence). The CDR3 contains 12 residues. The V end was cut by 6 bases, the J end by 1 base, with 6 bases between.

This chain links TRBV12-3 or TRBV12-4 with TRBJ1-1; D is perhaps TRBD1 (6 bases). V was shortened by 6 bases and J by 5 bases, with 13 bases between the two germline ends. The CDR3 length is 13 residues. CDR3 in amino acids: CASRFDRNTEAFF. CDR3 bases: TGTGCCAGCAGGTTCGACAGGAATACTGAAGCTTTCTTT.

The chain joins TRBV19 to TRBJ2-5; 10 bases are a match to TRBD2. The germline V gene has CDR1 LNHDA and CDR2 SQIVND (reference sequence). The CDR3 sequence is 15 residues long. V lost 10 bases to trimming and J lost 2 bases; unmatched junction nucleotides: 10. The CDR3 here is CATSVSGGRQETQYF. The CDR3 nucleotides read TGTGCCACCTCGGTTAGCGGGGGGCGGCAAGAGACCCAGTACTTC.

The rearrangement links TRBV7-3 to TRBJ1-2; D possibly corresponds to TRBD1 (5 bases). This CDR3 spans 17 amino acids. V lost 9 bases and J 4 bases, leaving 27 bases between the germline ends. Germline lookup yields CDR1 SGHTA and CDR2 FQGTGA. CDR3 sequence: CAREKTGQNRCSYGYTF. For the CDR3, the DNA is TGTGCCAGGGAAAAAACTGGACAAAACAGGTGTAGCTATGGCTACACCTTC.

This clone was detected once. This rearrangement joins TRBV7-9 to TRBJ1-1, with TRBD1 matching over 11 bases. After removal of 7 bases from V and 1 base from J, the junction contained 8 bases not matched to a gene. Germline V lookup: CDR1 SEHNR, CDR2 FQNEAQ (reference sequence). The CDR3 sequence is 16 residues long. CDR3: CASTLGTGGRNTEAFF. The DNA of the CDR3 is TGTGCCAGCACCCTCGGGACAGGGGGAAGGAACACTGAAGCTTTCTTT.

The CDR3 region is CASVPRGRQGGGYTF. CDR3 DNA sequence: TGTGCTAGTGTACCCCGGGGGAGGCAGGGCGGTGGCTACACCTTC. The rearrangement links TRBV12-5 to TRBJ1-2, with a tentative D call TRBD1 (5 bases). Trimming took off 7 bases at V and 7 bases at J, with 22 bases between the two ends. The CDR3 is made up of 15 amino acids. Germline loops: CDR1 LGHNT, CDR2 FRNRAP.

V gene TRBV19 combines with J gene TRBJ1-1, with a weak D call TRBD1 (5 bases). CDR1 and CDR2 from the germline V gene are LNHDA and SQIVND (reference sequence). V lost 3 bases and J 8 bases, leaving 10 bases between the germline ends. The CDR3 contains 12 residues. CDR3 sequence (DNA): TGTGCCAGTAGTATTATGGGGCGGGAAGCTTTCTTT. Amino acids: CASSIMGREAFF. Complete variable domain (other parts from reference TRBV19 and TRBJ1-1): DGGITQSPKYLFRKEGQNVTLSCEQNLNHDAMYWYRQDPGQGLRLIYYSQIVNDFQKGDIAEGYSVSREKKESFPLTVTSAQKNPTAFYLCASSIMGREAFFGQGTRLTVV.

The V gene is TRBV29-1, the J gene TRBJ2-2, with D unresolved. CDR3 length: 13 amino acids. Germline-derived CDR1 and CDR2 are SQVTM and ANQGSEA. V was shortened by 3 bases and J by 6 bases, with 11 bases between the two germline ends. The CDR3 reads CSVDPWAAGELFF. The CDR3 nucleotides read TGCAGCGTTGACCCCTGGGCAGCCGGGGAGCTGTTTTTT.

The CDR3: CATGTLAGVYNEQFF. The DNA for the CDR3 is TGTGCCACGGGGACTCTAGCGGGAGTCTACAATGAGCAGTTCTTC. The chain uses TRBV15 and TRBJ2-1; TRBD2 agrees at 10 bases. CDR1 and CDR2 from the germline V gene are LNHNV and YYDKDF (reference sequence). Trimming took 9 bases from V and 3 from J; bases not matched to a gene: 8. The CDR3 spans 15 residues.

Regarding this clone: Other nucleotide sequences in the sample specify the same CDR3. The chain links TRBV18 to TRBJ1-5; 7 positions match TRBD1. Trimming at V came to 3 bases and at J to 4 bases, leaving 6 bases not matched to a gene. The V gene's germline CDR1 is KGHSH and CDR2 LQKENI. This CDR3 is built from 15 residues. In DNA form, the CDR3 reads TGTGCCAGCTCACCTACGGGACAGCCTAATCAGCCCCAGCATTTT. It yields the protein CASSPTGQPNQPQHF. Looking up the rest from reference TRBV18 and TRBJ1-5 gives the full variable domain: NAGVMQNPRHLVRRRGQEARLRCSPMKGHSHVYWYRQLPEEGLKFMVYLQKENIIDESGMPKERFSAEFPKEGPSILRIQQVVRGDSAAYFCASSPTGQPNQPQHFGDGTRLSIL.

The V and J genes are TRBV4-1 and TRBJ1-1; TRBD1 is a possible D gene (6 bases). V lost 0 bases and J 2 bases, leaving 16 bases between the germline ends. There are 17 residues in the CDR3. CDR1 is MGHRA and CDR2 is YSYEKL in the germline V gene. CDR3 nucleotide sequence: TGCGCCAGCAGCCAAGATCTTGGGGGCGAAATAAACACTGAAGCTTTCTTT. It yields the protein CASSQDLGGEINTEAFF.

This chain joins TRBV19 and TRBJ2-5, with unresolved D. Germline V gives CDR1 LNHDA, CDR2 SQIVND (reference sequence). This CDR3 is 13 amino acids long. Trimming took 2 bases from V and 5 from J, leaving 9 bases between them. CDR3 in amino acids: CASSIIGLETQYF. CDR3 nucleotide sequence: TGTGCCAGTAGTATAATCGGGTTGGAGACCCAGTACTTC.

In this sample, this clone turned up once. The chain joins TRBV5-1 to TRBJ2-3, with 7 bases identical to TRBD2. The CDR3 runs 15 residues. Trimming at V came to 4 bases and at J to 5 bases, leaving 10 bases not matched to a gene. Germline assignment: CDR1 SGHRS and CDR2 YFSETQ. CDR3 sequence (DNA): TGCGCCAGCAGCCGGGAGGTATCCCGGGAAGATACGCAGTATTTT. This translates into CASSREVSREDTQYF. Full variable domain (missing parts from reference TRBV5-1 and TRBJ2-3): KAGVTQTPRYLIKTRGQQVTLSCSPISGHRSVSWYQQTPGQGLQFLFEYFSETQRNKGNFPGRFSGRQFSNSRSEMNVSTLELGDSALYLCASSREVSREDTQYFGPGTRLTVL.

The V call is TRBV2, the J call TRBJ1-1; D gene uncertain. Trimming pared 7 bases from V and 2 bases from J, leaving 5 bases between. From germline, CDR1 is SNHLY and CDR2 FYNNEI. This CDR3 is built from 11 residues. In DNA form, the CDR3 reads TGTGCCAGCACTTTCAACACTGAAGCTTTCTTT. This encodes CASTFNTEAFF.

The chain couples TRBV3-1 (or the pseudogene TRBV3-2) to TRBJ1-2, with no clear D. Per germline, CDR1 LGHDT and CDR2 YNNKEL (reference sequence). CDR3 length: 13 residues. V lost 1 base and J 2 bases, leaving 5 bases between the germline ends. The chain's CDR3 is CASSQAGNYGYTF. In DNA form, the CDR3 reads TGTGCCAGCAGCCAAGCCGGGAACTATGGCTACACCTTC.

The J gene is TRBJ1-3, the V gene TRBV30, with TRBD1 matching 9 bases. Trimming cost V 0 bases and J 2 bases; bases outside gene matches: 8. In germline, CDR1 is GTSNPN, CDR2 SVGIG (reference sequence). This CDR3 comprises 17 residues. As DNA, the CDR3 is TGTGCCTGGAGTGTAGGCCTGGGACAGGGAACTGGAAACACCATATATTTT. It codes for CAWSVGLGQGTGNTIYF.

The chain is built from TRBV2 and TRBJ2-3, with D tentatively TRBD1 (5 bases). The CDR3 totals 14 residues. CDR1 and CDR2 (germline): SNHLY, FYNNEI. Trimming removed 7 bases at V and 5 bases at J, with 16 bases between. As DNA, the CDR3 is TGTGCCAGCACCCGCCAACGGCAGGGAGATACGCAGTATTTT. Translated, it gives CASTRQRQGDTQYF.

In the case of this clone: Other DNA sequences of this sample code for an identical CDR3. This chain links TRBV28 with TRBJ1-2; D call uncertain. Trimming shortened V by 6 bases and J by 5 bases, and 10 bases separated the two germline ends. The CDR3 is 12 amino acids. Germline CDR1 is MDHEN and CDR2 is SYDVKM. The CDR3 is CASSPGGYGYTF. The CDR3 nucleotides read TGTGCCAGCAGCCCGGGAGGGTATGGCTACACCTTC.

The V and J genes are TRBV4-1 and TRBJ1-4; D is possibly TRBD1 (6 bases). The CDR3 has 16 amino acids. Trimming cost V 6 bases and J 6 bases, with 20 bases left between them. Germline CDR1 is MGHRA and CDR2 is YSYEKL. The CDR3 loop is CASSQWSGGQDEKLFF. The DNA for the CDR3 is TGCGCCAGCAGTCAATGGTCCGGGGGGCAGGATGAAAAACTGTTTTTT.

This clone came up a few times. The CDR3 DNA is TGTGCCAGCAGCTCCGGACAGCCGTTAAACACTGAAGCTTTCTTT. Encoded protein: CASSSGQPLNTEAFF. The chain joins TRBV28 to TRBJ1-1; D is perhaps TRBD1 (6 bases). This CDR3 contains 15 residues. Trimming removed 6 bases at V and 2 bases at J, with 16 bases between. Per germline, CDR1 MDHEN and CDR2 SYDVKM.

The V call is TRBV30, the J call TRBJ2-1; 10 bases align to TRBD1. With 2 bases clipped from V and 6 bases from J, the junction kept 7 bases outside the gene matches. The length of the CDR3 is 15 residues. From germline, CDR1 is GTSNPN and CDR2 SVGIG (reference sequence). CDR3 coding DNA: TGTGCCTGGAGTCCCGGGACAGGGGTTCGCAATGAGCAGTTCTTC. Translating it yields CAWSPGTGVRNEQFF.